A single sample is the source of the 18 T cell receptor beta chains below, sequenced in a study of cytomegalovirus exposure and HLA in healthy donors. PCR employed 60 Vbeta and 13 Jbeta primers. Clones were sequenced by immunoSEQ multiplex PCR, and TCRdb holds only the in-frame ones, with some missing. Of about 150,000 clones listed, 60% to 85% are singletons. Sequenced: PBMCs. Receptor source: a man aged 35 to 55 in good health and CMV-seropositive.

The gene calls are TRBV19 and TRBJ2-2; 8 nucleotides agree with TRBD2. Germline-derived CDR1 and CDR2 are LNHDA and SQIVND (reference sequence). V dropped 3 bases and J dropped 3; count of bases not matched to a gene: 9. The CDR3 runs to 17 residues. CDR3: CASSIGIRGGYTGELFF. CDR3 coding DNA: TGTGCCAGTAGTATTGGAATTCGGGGGGGTTACACCGGGGAGCTGTTTTTT.

The V call is TRBV4-2, the J call TRBJ2-1; TRBD2 aligns across 8 bases. The V segment lost 0 bases and the J segment 4 bases; nucleotides outside the gene matches: 5. The CDR3 is 16 residues long. Germline CDR1 reads LGHNA; CDR2 reads YNFKEQ. CDR3 in DNA: TGTGCCAGCAGCCAAGAAAGGGTAGCGGGATACAATGAGCAGTTCTTC. It codes for CASSQERVAGYNEQFF.

The rearrangement uses TRBV4-1 and TRBJ2-7; unclear D gene. This CDR3 is 13 amino acids long. CDR1 MGHRA and CDR2 YSYEKL come from the germline V gene. V was pared by 4 bases and J by 3 bases, with 10 bases between. The CDR3 loop is CASSPLVDYEQYF. The CDR3 DNA reads TGCGCCAGCAGCCCCCTAGTAGACTACGAGCAGTACTTC.

This chain connects TRBV2 to TRBJ2-1, with D uncertain. The CDR3 covers 11 residues. V dropped 10 bases and J dropped 8 bases, with 12 bases sitting between them. The germline V gene has CDR1 SNHLY and CDR2 FYNNEI. The CDR3 sequence: CAIRLLYEQFF. CDR3 DNA sequence: TGTGCCATCCGACTCCTGTATGAGCAGTTCTTC.

The chain couples TRBV7-9 to TRBJ1-2; 9 bases align to TRBD1. Trimming removed 10 bases from V and 5 bases from J; junction bases left unmatched: 8. There are 13 residues in the CDR3. The germline V gene encodes CDR1 SEHNR and CDR2 FQNEAQ (reference sequence). The CDR3 DNA is TGTGCCACTACACAGGGGGCGATATATGGCTACACCTTC. It yields the protein CATTQGAIYGYTF.

This chain joins TRBV4-1 and TRBJ2-1; TRBD2 agrees at 9 bases. This CDR3 is 14 amino acids long. Germline CDR1 MGHRA, CDR2 YSYEKL. J lost 6 bases, V lost 6 bases, and 6 bases had no gene match. The CDR3 nucleotides are TGCGCCAGCAGACAGGGACTAGCATCCAATGAGCAGTTCTTC. Protein product: CASRQGLASNEQFF.

The rearrangement uses TRBV29-1 and TRBJ2-1; 7 bases fit TRBD2. There are 14 residues in the CDR3. The germline V gene encodes CDR1 SQVTM and CDR2 ANQGSEA. V lost 4 bases, J lost 9 bases, and 12 bases stayed unmatched. This CDR3 is CSVVRLAAEGEQFF. DNA for the CDR3: TGCAGCGTTGTACGGCTAGCGGCTGAAGGTGAGCAGTTCTTC.

This chain uses TRBV13 with TRBJ2-2; 9 nucleotides match TRBD2. The CDR3 totals 17 residues. Trimming at V came to 5 bases and at J to 5 bases, leaving 12 bases not matched to a gene. CDR1 is PRHDT, CDR2 FYEKMQ, per germline (reference sequence). CDR3 region: CASSPFLSGRKTGELFF. In DNA, the CDR3 is TGTGCCAGCAGCCCCTTTCTTAGCGGGAGAAAAACCGGGGAGCTGTTTTTT.

The CDR3: CASSLQGLYEQYF. In DNA, the CDR3 is TGTGCCAGCAGCTTGCAGGGGTTGTACGAGCAGTACTTC. The chain has TRBV5-5 and TRBJ2-7; weak D call: TRBD1 (6 bases). V was pared by 1 base and J by 4 bases, with 9 bases between. The CDR3 is made up of 13 amino acids. Germline V CDR1 and CDR2: SGHKS, YYEKEE (reference sequence).

The rearrangement links TRBV7-2 to TRBJ2-7; 11 bases are shared with TRBD2. The CDR3 totals 15 residues. Trimming took 2 bases from V and 2 from J; bases not matched to a gene: 2. CDR1 and CDR2 from the germline V gene are SGHTA and FQGNSA. The CDR3 region is CASSLLAGGPYEQYF. The CDR3 coding sequence is TGTGCCAGCAGCTTATTAGCGGGAGGGCCCTACGAGCAGTACTTC.

The genes are TRBV7-2 and TRBJ2-3; D might be TRBD2 (6 bases). This CDR3 has 14 residues. Trimming took 5 bases from V and 5 from J, leaving 14 bases between them. Germline CDR1 and CDR2: SGHTA and FQGNSA. DNA for the CDR3: TGTGCCAGCAGCCGGGAGACCCGCCGAGATACGCAGTATTTT. This sequence encodes CASSRETRRDTQYF.

This chain joins TRBV5-4 and TRBJ2-7; 9 nucleotides line up with TRBD2. The CDR3 is 15 residues long. CDR1 and CDR2 from the germline V gene are SGHNT and YYREEE (reference sequence). V lost 5 bases and J lost 2; bases outside the gene matches: 8. Here the CDR3 reads CASSSGTSLTYEQYF. As DNA, the CDR3 is TGTGCCAGCAGTTCCGGGACTAGCTTAACCTACGAGCAGTACTTC.

The rearrangement links TRBV30 to TRBJ1-1; D possibly corresponds to TRBD1 (5 bases). The V gene lost 4 bases and the J gene lost 3 bases, with 9 bases spanning the gap. The CDR3 is 12 residues long. Germline-derived CDR1 and CDR2 are GTSNPN and SVGIG (reference sequence). CDR3 sequence (DNA): TGTGCCTGGAACGGACACTACACTGAAGCTTTCTTT. Amino acid sequence: CAWNGHYTEAFF.

This chain connects TRBV4-1 to TRBJ2-1, with D perhaps TRBD2 (5 bases). V was clipped by 0 bases and J by 0 bases, with 9 bases between them. CDR1 MGHRA and CDR2 YSYEKL come from the germline V gene. This CDR3 contains 16 residues. CDR3 bases: TGCGCCAGCAGCCAAGATCATGGGAGCTCCTACAATGAGCAGTTCTTC. This sequence encodes CASSQDHGSSYNEQFF.

The J gene is TRBJ2-1, the V gene TRBV20-1, with a weak D call TRBD1 (5 bases). CDR3 size: 11 residues. V lost 6 bases, J lost 5 bases, and 8 bases lay in between. Germline CDR1 DFQATT, CDR2 SNEGSKA (reference sequence). The CDR3 nucleotides read TGCAGTGCGAACAGGAACAATGAGCAGTTCTTC. It encodes CSANRNNEQFF.

This chain connects TRBV7-8 to TRBJ1-1, with D hard to call. This CDR3 has 16 amino acids. From germline, CDR1 is SGHVS and CDR2 FQNEAQ. V shed 1 base and J shed 4 bases, with 16 bases lying between them. CDR3 in DNA: TGTGCCAGCAGCTTAGGTAGCTCCGGCCAAAGCACTGAAGCTTTCTTT. The encoded protein is CASSLGSSGQSTEAFF.

The chain combines TRBV28 with TRBJ1-2, with D possibly TRBD1 on 6 matching bases. From germline, CDR1 is MDHEN and CDR2 SYDVKM. The CDR3 totals 12 residues. V gave up 7 bases and J gave up 3 bases, with 9 bases separating them. Written as DNA, the CDR3 is TGTGCCAGCACCAGGACAGACTATGGCTACACCTTC. It yields the protein CASTRTDYGYTF.

The chain uses TRBV7-2 and TRBJ1-5, with a tentative D call TRBD1 (5 bases). The V and J ends lost 2 bases and 3 bases respectively, with 8 bases between them. The germline gives CDR1 SGHTA, CDR2 FQGNSA. This CDR3 contains 14 residues. The CDR3 is CASSLQGINQPQHF. The CDR3 DNA reads as TGTGCCAGCAGCTTACAGGGTATCAATCAGCCCCAGCATTTT.